This passage covers 24 T cell receptor beta chains from one sample sequenced in a study of memory CD4+ T cells and cytomegalovirus serostatus (dated by TCRdb to about 2019). A FACSAria II was used to sort memory CD4+ T cells, defined as single viable CD3+CD4+CD8-CD45RO+ cells. Libraries were made using the immunoSEQ multiplex PCR assay. Drawn from immuneACCESS, this table holds only the in-frame rearrangements with V and J called that TCRdb kept. Clones are partly lost; checked studies trace under half to an unresolved V gene and leave the rest unexplained. Here the sample has about 46,000 clones; 60% to 85% occur a single time. 0.61% of the sample is held by the ten biggest clonotypes. Sequencing was performed on memory CD4+ T cells from blood. The receptor set was obtained from an adult in good health and CMV-seronegative.

The chain recombines TRBV4-1 with TRBJ2-7; tentatively, D is TRBD1 or TRBD2 (5 bases each). The CDR3 spans 14 residues. V dropped 3 bases and J dropped 0 bases, with 9 bases sitting between them. Germline V gene sequence: CDR1 MGHRA, CDR2 YSYEKL. CDR3 nucleotides: TGCGCCAGCAGCCAGGGGGACGTCTCCTACGAGCAGTACTTC. Translation: CASSQGDVSYEQYF.

This clone was seen just once. The chain combines TRBV5-1 with TRBJ2-1; 10 positions agree with TRBD1. Trimming cost V 3 bases and J 3 bases; bases outside gene matches: 3. The CDR3 is made up of 15 amino acids. Germline CDR1 reads SGHRS; CDR2 reads YFSETQ. For the CDR3, the DNA is TGCGCCAGCAGCTGGACAGGGGGAAACTACAATGAGCAGTTCTTC. The encoded protein is CASSWTGGNYNEQFF.

This clone was observed a few times. The chain employs TRBV25-1 and TRBJ1-5; tentative D call: TRBD1 (6 bases). Germline CDR1 reads MGHDK; CDR2 reads SYGVNS. The CDR3 spans 17 residues. Deletions cut 2 bases from V and 3 bases from J, with 17 bases between. The CDR3 sequence is CASSESGQTGLNQPQHF. For the CDR3, the DNA is TGTGCCAGCAGTGAAAGCGGACAGACGGGTCTCAATCAGCCCCAGCATTTT. Complete variable domain (other parts from reference TRBV25-1 and TRBJ1-5): EADIYQTPRYLVIGTGKKITLECSQTMGHDKMYWYQQDPGMELHLIHYSYGVNSTEKGDLSSESTVSRIRTEHFPLTLESARPSHTSQYLCASSESGQTGLNQPQHFGDGTRLSIL.

The chain couples TRBV5-5 to TRBJ2-3; 9 bases match TRBD2. Germline trimming cut 0 bases from V and 3 bases from J; bases unmatched to any gene: 2. The CDR3 loop spans 15 amino acids. The V gene's germline CDR1 is SGHKS and CDR2 YYEKEE (reference sequence). This chain's CDR3 is CASSLDLAGTDTQYF. The CDR3 bases are TGTGCCAGCAGCTTGGACCTAGCGGGGACAGATACGCAGTATTTT.

This clone has only one observation. At one boundary the junction diverges from the germline segment, which might be a read error. Other DNA sequences within the sample encode an identical CDR3. This chain uses TRBV5-6 with TRBJ1-2; TRBD1 agrees at 8 bases. The CDR3 has 13 amino acids. The germline V gene has CDR1 SGHDT and CDR2 YYEEEE. Written as DNA, the CDR3 is TGTGCCAGCAGCCCAGGGGGCGCAAATGGTTACACCTTC. Its translation: CASSPGGANGYTF.

The genes are TRBV29-1 and TRBJ1-2; 8 bases match TRBD1. V lost 4 bases to trimming and J lost 3 bases; unmatched junction nucleotides: 7. CDR1 SQVTM and CDR2 ANQGSEA come from the germline V gene. CDR3 length: 14 amino acids. The CDR3 here is CSVAGGRVDYGYTF. The CDR3, as DNA: TGCAGCGTTGCAGGGGGCAGAGTAGACTATGGCTACACCTTC.

This rearrangement joins TRBV18 to TRBJ1-2; no clear D. The CDR3 runs 18 residues. The germline V gene has CDR1 KGHSH and CDR2 LQKENI. V lost 3 bases and J lost 4, with 24 bases in between. The CDR3 region is CASSPPPGRTPGGYGYTF. CDR3 DNA: TGTGCCAGCTCACCCCCTCCGGGTAGGACTCCAGGAGGCTATGGCTACACCTTC.

This clone was recorded a few times. The chain employs TRBV13 and TRBJ1-2; TRBD1 matches 8 bases. Trimming cost V 5 bases and J 5 bases; bases outside gene matches: 13. From germline, CDR1 is PRHDT and CDR2 FYEKMQ (reference sequence). The CDR3 is 16 amino acids. In DNA form, the CDR3 reads TGTGCCAGCAGCGCATCAGGGGGCGCGTCAAGTTATGGCTACACCTTC. Residues: CASSASGGASSYGYTF.

V gene TRBV28 combines with J gene TRBJ1-1, with D possibly matching TRBD1 (5 bases). The CDR3 spans 14 residues. From germline, CDR1 is MDHEN and CDR2 SYDVKM. V was shortened by 2 bases and J by 8 bases, with 15 bases between the two germline ends. The CDR3 sequence is CASSLSIRATEAFF. The CDR3 region has the DNA TGTGCCAGCAGTTTAAGTATCAGGGCTACGGAAGCTTTCTTT.

The chain couples TRBV7-9 to TRBJ2-3; unclear D gene. With 1 base removed from V and 5 bases from J, the gap between germline ends came to 4 bases. CDR3 size: 12 residues. The germline CDR1 and CDR2 sequences are SEHNR and FQNEAQ (reference sequence). The CDR3 DNA is TGTGCCAGCAGCTTAGATGGAGATACGCAGTATTTT. It is translated as CASSLDGDTQYF.

The chain joins TRBV19 to TRBJ1-4; possible D gene TRBD1, 5 bases. Germline CDR1 and CDR2: LNHDA and SQIVND (reference sequence). Trimming cost V 9 bases and J 6 bases, with 26 bases left between them. This CDR3 region has 17 residues. The CDR3 sequence: CASRGGEGAPAHEKLFF. The CDR3, as DNA: TGTGCCAGCCGTGGGGGTGAAGGTGCCCCGGCTCATGAAAAACTGTTTTTT.

This clone was found a few times. This chain uses TRBV7-7 with TRBJ2-2; a weak D match, TRBD1 (6 bases). CDR3 length: 13 residues. Germline CDR1 SSHAT, CDR2 FNYEAQ (reference sequence). V was clipped by 5 bases and J by 7 bases, with 11 bases between them. For the CDR3, the DNA is TGTGCCAGCAGCATCGGGACACTCGGGGAGCTGTTTTTT. It encodes CASSIGTLGELFF. The complete variable domain, with remaining parts taken from reference TRBV7-7 and TRBJ2-2, reads GAGVSQSPRYKVTKRGQDVTLRCDPISSHATLYWYQQALGQGPEFLTYFNYEAQPDKSGLPSDRFSAERPEGSISTLTIQRTEQRDSAMYRCASSIGTLGELFFGEGSRLTVL.

V and J are TRBV7-2 and TRBJ1-3; tentative D call: TRBD1 (5 bases). This CDR3 contains 14 residues. The V and J ends lost 3 bases and 2 bases respectively, with 8 bases between them. The germline CDR1 and CDR2 sequences are SGHTA and FQGNSA. CDR3 amino acids: CASSLGVAGNTIYF. Written as DNA, the CDR3 is TGTGCCAGCAGCTTGGGGGTCGCTGGAAACACCATATATTTT.

The gene calls are TRBV6-6 and TRBJ1-3; D is unresolved. Germline CDR1 is MNHNY and CDR2 is SVGAGI (reference sequence). V was clipped by 4 bases and J by 0 bases, with 4 bases between them. This CDR3 has 13 residues. CDR3 in DNA: TGTGCCAGCAGTTCGACCTCTGGAAACACCATATATTTT. Encoded protein: CASSSTSGNTIYF.

This clone was seen more than once but under ten times. The chain joins TRBV5-1 to TRBJ1-1; a possible D gene is TRBD1 (6 bases). CDR1 is SGHRS and CDR2 is YFSETQ in the germline V gene. This CDR3 comprises 16 residues. Trimming stripped 4 bases from V and 1 base from J, with 17 bases between. The CDR3 region has the DNA TGCGCCAGCAGCGACAGTCCGGACAGACGGAACACTGAAGCTTTCTTT. It is translated as CASSDSPDRRNTEAFF.

The V and J genes are TRBV6-5 and TRBJ2-5, with 13 bases identical to TRBD2. This CDR3 is 16 amino acids long. CDR1 MNHEY and CDR2 SVGAGI come from the germline V gene. The trim removed 4 bases at V and 2 bases at J, leaving 4 bases unmatched. CDR3 region: CASSSGLAGEQETQYF. Written as DNA, the CDR3 is TGTGCCAGCAGTTCCGGACTAGCGGGGGAGCAAGAGACCCAGTACTTC.

The chain recombines TRBV23-1 with TRBJ2-6; maybe TRBD2 (7 bases). TRBV23-1 is placed among ORFs of uncertain function. The CDR3 has 23 amino acids. V was pared by 0 bases and J by 0 bases, with 27 bases between. This CDR3 is CASSQSGGLSGPPTDSGANVLTF. CDR3 nucleotides: TGCGCCAGCAGTCAATCGGGGGGGCTCTCTGGACCCCCCACGGACTCTGGGGCCAACGTCCTGACTTTC.

The J gene is TRBJ2-1, the V gene TRBV19; 9 positions match TRBD1. Losses at the gene ends were 3 bases for V and 9 bases for J; bases not matched to a gene: 6. This CDR3 region has 14 residues. CDR1 and CDR2 (germline): LNHDA, SQIVND (reference sequence). Here the CDR3 DNA reads TGTGCCAGTAGTATCCGGGACAGGGCCTCTGAGCAGTTCTTC. Residues: CASSIRDRASEQFF.

This chain connects TRBV7-8 to TRBJ1-6; 7 bases match TRBD1. The CDR3 totals 15 residues. With 4 bases clipped from V and 6 bases from J, the junction kept 6 bases outside the gene matches. Germline CDR1 is SGHVS and CDR2 is FQNEAQ. The CDR3, as DNA: TGTGCCAGCAGCTCGGACAGGTTCTCTAATTCACCCCTCCACTTT. This encodes CASSSDRFSNSPLHF.

The rearrangement links TRBV9 to TRBJ2-7; D is perhaps TRBD1 (6 bases). The CDR3 runs 16 residues. Trimming removed 4 bases at V and 2 bases at J, with 19 bases between. Germline CDR1 is SGDLS and CDR2 is YYNGEE. The CDR3 sequence: CASSPWTDPSTYEQYF. For the CDR3, the DNA is TGTGCCAGCAGCCCATGGACAGATCCGAGCACCTACGAGCAGTACTTC.

The rearrangement links TRBV6-6 to TRBJ2-2, with D perhaps assigned TRBD1 or TRBD2 (5 bases each). There are 12 residues in the CDR3. Germline V CDR1 and CDR2: MNHNY, SVGAGI (reference sequence). V lost 2 bases to trimming and J lost 8 bases, with 6 bases between them. The CDR3, as DNA: TGTGCCAGCAGTTACGGGACGGGGGAGCTGTTTTTT. It translates to CASSYGTGELFF.

This chain uses TRBV15 with TRBJ1-5; TRBD1 might be the D (5 bases). V shed 4 bases and J shed 6 bases, with 25 bases lying between them. The length of the CDR3 is 18 residues. The V gene's germline CDR1 is LNHNV and CDR2 YYDKDF (reference sequence). This CDR3 reads CATSMSWGNPRGGQPQHF. The CDR3 DNA is TGTGCCACCAGCATGAGCTGGGGGAACCCTAGGGGTGGTCAGCCCCAGCATTTT.

This clone turned up a few times. The rearrangement uses TRBV10-3 and TRBJ2-2, with 8 bases aligning to TRBD1. The CDR3 contains 15 residues. CDR1 and CDR2 (germline): ENHRY, SYGVKD. After removal of 2 bases from V and 5 bases from J, the junction contained 4 bases not matched to a gene. CDR3 in amino acids: CAISEEDRGTGELFF. In nucleotides, the CDR3 is TGTGCCATCAGTGAGGAAGACAGGGGAACCGGGGAGCTGTTTTTT.

V usage is TRBV7-3 and J usage is TRBJ2-3, with 10 bases identical to TRBD2. The CDR3 covers 17 residues. Germline CDR1 SGHTA, CDR2 FQGTGA. V lost 5 bases and J lost 3; bases outside the gene matches: 11. The CDR3 protein is CASSPHGASGGTDTQYF. The DNA of the CDR3 is TGTGCCAGCAGCCCCCACGGGGCTAGCGGGGGAACAGATACGCAGTATTTT.